Listed below are T cell receptor beta chains from one sample, sequenced in a study of CD8 T cells in ankylosing spondylitis. One entry per CDR3 protein results from TCRdb running MiXCR on the 5' RACE reads. The profile shows 250,000 to 400,000 distinct CDR3 sequences, around 10% of them singletons. Sequenced sample: blood, either unsorted or a sorted T cell fraction (not recorded which). These TCRs come from a female donor with ankylosing spondylitis or in good health (not recorded which). Each CDR3 is given with its conserved first and last residue. Fields, in order: V gene, J gene, D gene, clone size, CDR3 protein, CDR3 DNA. D genes are given only for firm matches. The size field is filled for only some rows; it gives once, few, many or a size class.

TRBV21-1	TRBJ2-1	NA	many	CASSSRISSYNEQFF	TGTGCCAGCAGCAGCAGAATTAGCTCCTACAATGAGCAGTTCTTC
TRBV19	TRBJ2-2	TRBD1	many	CASSRPGTDTGELFF	TGTGCCAGCAGCAGACCCGGGACAGACACCGGGGAGCTGTTTTTT
TRBV2	TRBJ2-5	NA	many	CASQRKFQETQYF	TGTGCCAGCCAAAGGAAGTTCCAAGAGACCCAGTACTTC
TRBV20-1	TRBJ2-3	TRBD2	few	CSARLKGLAGTDTQYF	TGCAGTGCTAGACTCAAGGGACTAGCGGGCACAGATACGCAGTATTTT
TRBV20-1	TRBJ2-3	NA	many	CSARAPNTQYF	TGCAGTGCTAGGGCGCCTAATACGCAGTATTTT
TRBV12-3/TRBV12-4	TRBJ1-1	NA	NA	CASSADGKGGEAFF	TGTGCCAGCAGTGCTGACGGAAAAGGGGGTGAAGCTTTCTTT
TRBV9	TRBJ1-6	NA	few	CASSVDAGNSPLHF	TGTGCCAGCAGCGTAGACGCAGGCAATTCACCCCTCCACTTT
TRBV15	TRBJ2-2	NA	many	CATSRDGVTGELFF	TGTGCCACCAGCAGAGACGGGGTAACCGGGGAGCTGTTTTTT
TRBV5-1	TRBJ2-5	NA	many	CASSPFREKETQYF	TGCGCCAGCAGCCCGTTTCGGGAGAAAGAGACCCAGTACTTC
TRBV29-1	TRBJ2-1	TRBD1	many	CSVPGQLNEQFF	TGCAGCGTCCCGGGACAGCTCAATGAGCAGTTCTTC
TRBV7-2	TRBJ2-7	NA	few	CASSLVRAYEQYF	TGTGCCAGCAGCTTAGTGCGGGCCTACGAGCAGTACTTC
TRBV7-2	TRBJ2-5	TRBD1	few	CASSSLQGQRKETQYF	TGTGCCAGCAGCTCCCTACAGGGGCAGCGGAAAGAGACCCAGTACTTC
TRBV16	TRBJ2-5	NA	many	CASSQSIGVGQETQYF	TGTGCCAGCAGCCAATCGATTGGGGTTGGCCAAGAGACCCAGTACTTC
TRBV20-1	TRBJ2-2	NA	many	CSAVVANTGELFF	TGCAGTGCTGTAGTCGCGAACACCGGGGAGCTGTTTTTT
TRBV20-1	TRBJ1-2	NA	many	CSATRGGPTQGYTF	TGCAGTGCTACCCGGGGGGGGCCTACTCAAGGCTACACCTTC
TRBV12-3/TRBV12-4	TRBJ2-1	TRBD1	many	CASSPRTGSSYNEQFF	TGTGCCAGCAGTCCCCGGACAGGTAGCTCCTACAATGAGCAGTTCTTC
TRBV5-1	TRBJ2-3	TRBD1	many	CASMSGGGDTQYF	TGCGCCAGCATGTCAGGGGGCGGAGATACGCAGTATTTT
TRBV7-2	TRBJ2-7	NA	many	CASSKGPQTYEQYF	TGTGCCAGCAGCAAGGGACCCCAGACCTACGAGCAGTACTTC
TRBV20-1	TRBJ1-1	NA	few	CSARDWQENTEAFF	TGCAGTGCTAGAGATTGGCAGGAGAACACTGAAGCTTTCTTT
TRBV18	TRBJ1-1	TRBD1	many	CASSPRQGADTEAFF	TGTGCCAGCTCACCTAGACAGGGGGCGGACACTGAAGCTTTCTTT
TRBV10-3	TRBJ1-1	TRBD1	many	CAITMGAGGDTEAFF	TGTGCCATCACCATGGGGGCAGGGGGTGACACTGAAGCTTTCTTT
TRBV7-8	TRBJ2-1	TRBD2	many	CASSTLAGGFYNEQFF	TGTGCCAGCAGCACCCTAGCGGGGGGCTTTTACAATGAGCAGTTCTTC
TRBV5-1	TRBJ2-7	NA	many	CASSSTGPSYEQYF	TGCGCCAGCAGCTCGACAGGTCCCTCCTACGAGCAGTACTTC
TRBV6-2/TRBV6-3	TRBJ2-3	NA	NA	CASSYPRGDTQYF	TGTGCCAGCAGTTACCCGAGGGGAGATACGCAGTATTTT
TRBV4-2	TRBJ2-3	NA	few	CASSQEGPTSGDTQYF	TGTGCCAGCAGCCAAGAGGGACCTACCTCGGGAGATACGCAGTATTTT
TRBV5-1	TRBJ1-5	NA	many	CASSLSGISNQPQHF	TGCGCCAGCAGCTTGTCGGGGATTAGCAATCAGCCCCAGCATTTT
TRBV19	TRBJ2-1	TRBD1	many	CASSPGQAYNEQFF	TGTGCCAGTAGTCCGGGACAGGCCTACAATGAGCAGTTCTTC
TRBV10-3	TRBJ2-2	NA	NA	CASAPGRGGDTGELFF	TGTGCCAGCGCCCCCGGGCGCGGAGGGGACACCGGGGAGCTGTTTTTT
TRBV20-1	TRBJ2-7	TRBD1	many	CSSGQSYEQYF	TGCAGTTCGGGACAGTCCTACGAGCAGTACTTC
TRBV6-5	TRBJ2-7	TRBD2	many	CASSYPFRTSGRSYEQYF	TGTGCCAGCAGTTACCCTTTCCGGACTAGCGGGAGGTCCTACGAGCAGTACTTC